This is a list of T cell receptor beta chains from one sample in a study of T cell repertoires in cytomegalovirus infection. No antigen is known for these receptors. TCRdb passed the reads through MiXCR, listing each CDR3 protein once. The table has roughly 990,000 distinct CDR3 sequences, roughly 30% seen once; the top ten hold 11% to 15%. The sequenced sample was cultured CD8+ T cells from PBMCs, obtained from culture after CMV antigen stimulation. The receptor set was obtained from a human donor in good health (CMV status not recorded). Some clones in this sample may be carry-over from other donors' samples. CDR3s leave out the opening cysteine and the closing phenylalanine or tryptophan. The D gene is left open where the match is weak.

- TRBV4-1 ASSLGAHTEAF
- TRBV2 AGLTYQETQY
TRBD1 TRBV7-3 AGLSFSRGSTEAF
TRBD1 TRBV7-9 ASSPTGLDSPLH
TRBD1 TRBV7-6 ASSQGDRGTPHTEAF
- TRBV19 ASRLRSGELF
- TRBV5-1 ASSLSRTNYGYT
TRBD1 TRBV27 ASITTPGQGVYT
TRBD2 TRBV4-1 ASSFRRRLAGDTGELF
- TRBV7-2 ASSSGTGRNTIY
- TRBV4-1 ASSQGSGEQF
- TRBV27 ASSFPGGLGTDTQY
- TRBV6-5 ASSYSFPGAAF
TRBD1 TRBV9 ASRDRAGANVLT
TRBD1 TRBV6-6 ASMVVLRPYRGSGDTIY
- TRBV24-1 AVKPGASYEQY
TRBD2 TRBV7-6 ASSLALAGGYEQY
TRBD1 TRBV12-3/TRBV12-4 ASTSRGQEPGYT
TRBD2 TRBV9 ASSPLAGGVDTQY
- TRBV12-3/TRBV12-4 VSTGGGDEKLF
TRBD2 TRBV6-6 ASSYLGGGRGDTQY
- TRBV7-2 ASSSGVLSYNEQF
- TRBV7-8 ASTLEGGGMTDTQY
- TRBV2 ASSETGLDYNEQF
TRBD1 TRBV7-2 ASSSTDRDETQY
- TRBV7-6 ASSPPRLGDISGNTIY
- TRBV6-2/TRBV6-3 ASSYNHEQF
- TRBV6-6 ASSYPLGLSSGNTIY
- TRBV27 ASSLSIQITEAF
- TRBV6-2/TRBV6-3 ASSYPPLRVNTEAF
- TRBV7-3 ASSSTGQYGTDTQY
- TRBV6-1 ASSDIRVRNQPQH
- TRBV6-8 ASSYIGFYGYT
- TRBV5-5 ASSLEGRAQGWYEQY
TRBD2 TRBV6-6 ASSYLTSGADTQY
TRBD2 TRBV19 ASSIEISGGESLPNEQF
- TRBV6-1 ASSGVGLGGVTEAF
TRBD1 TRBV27 ATSTGHGYT
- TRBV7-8 ASSPQEGANVLT
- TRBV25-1 ASTEGRGGYT
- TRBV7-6 ASSLAQDVGSGLHTDTQY
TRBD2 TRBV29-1 SVEGLAGENEQF
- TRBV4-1 ASSQDPVVSEVFYGYT
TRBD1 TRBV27 ASSFLQGSNEKLF
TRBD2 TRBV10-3 AISVAGITDTQY
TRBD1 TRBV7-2 ASSSRGQGYYT
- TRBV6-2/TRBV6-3 ASSSPRGFNYGYT
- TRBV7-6 ASSLESSGLVEAF
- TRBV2 APGQEAF
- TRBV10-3 ATTRGADTDTQY
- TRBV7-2 ASSLGRPVETQY
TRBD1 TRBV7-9 ASSSRQGYDTIY
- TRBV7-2 ASSLGPGTGELF
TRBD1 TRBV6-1 GTGKGGTEAF
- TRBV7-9 ASSFDPKQF
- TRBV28 ASSYQGIGYGYT
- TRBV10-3 AISDPGQGALMKNCF
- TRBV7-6 ASSRDLADTQY
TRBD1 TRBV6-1 ASSEVQGATEAF
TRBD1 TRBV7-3 ASSPWTGDISGANVLT